The 29 T cell receptor beta chains below all came from one sample that was sequenced in a study of identical twins. TCRdb passed the 5' RACE reads through MiXCR, listing each CDR3 protein once. The repertoire includes about 300,000 distinct CDR3 sequences, about 12% of them detected once, and around 7.2% sits in the top ten. The sample also formed part of further work on yellow fever vaccine responses in identical twins.

Material for sequencing was CD8+ T cells sorted from blood. Receptor source: a woman between 18 and 29 years old in good health.

J is TRBJ2-5 and V is TRBV4-1; 9 nucleotides align to TRBD2. V gave up 5 bases and J gave up 5 bases; unmatched junction bases: 9. CDR3 size: 15 residues. In germline, CDR1 is MGHRA, CDR2 YSYEKL. The CDR3 bases are TGCGCCAGCAGCGCGGGCGGGGGGGCCTTGGAGACCCAGTACTTC. Translating it yields CASSAGGGALETQYF.

Only a few counts were recorded for this clonotype. The chain has TRBV7-8 and TRBJ2-7, with a weak D call TRBD2 (5 bases). This CDR3 is 15 amino acids long. Trimming removed 4 bases from V and 3 bases from J, with 16 bases in between. Germline assignment: CDR1 SGHVS and CDR2 FQNEAQ. The CDR3: CASSSEPGYRYEQYF. CDR3 bases: TGTGCCAGCAGCTCAGAACCGGGGTACCGCTACGAGCAGTACTTC.

This clonotype has a handful of counts. J is TRBJ2-1 and V is TRBV10-1; perhaps TRBD1 as D (5 bases). This CDR3 region has 14 residues. CDR1 and CDR2 from the germline V gene are WNHNN and SYGVQD (reference sequence). V was trimmed by 0 bases and J by 6 bases, leaving 9 bases between them. This CDR3 reads CASSESIGANEQFF. CDR3 DNA sequence: TGCGCCAGCAGTGAGTCGATAGGGGCCAATGAGCAGTTCTTC.

The chain carries TRBV4-1 and TRBJ2-1; weak D call: TRBD2 (6 bases). The V gene lost 0 bases and the J gene lost 5 bases, with 8 bases spanning the gap. The germline gives CDR1 MGHRA, CDR2 YSYEKL. The CDR3 has 14 residues. Here the CDR3 reads CASSQDGGNNEQFF. CDR3 coding DNA: TGCGCCAGCAGCCAAGATGGGGGGAACAATGAGCAGTTCTTC.

This chain uses TRBV28 with TRBJ2-7, with 11 bases lining up with TRBD2. The CDR3 has 14 amino acids. Trimming cost V 2 bases and J 4 bases; bases outside gene matches: 1. Germline CDR1 is MDHEN and CDR2 is SYDVKM. CDR3: CASSLTSGGYEQYF. CDR3 coding DNA: TGTGCCAGCAGTTTAACTAGCGGGGGTTACGAGCAGTACTTC.

J is TRBJ1-2 and V is TRBV5-6; D is perhaps TRBD1 (5 bases). Between the trimmed V and J ends, which lost 3 bases and 0 bases, there was a span of 12 bases. The CDR3 runs 15 residues. CDR1 and CDR2 (germline): SGHDT, YYEEEE. The CDR3 coding sequence is TGTGCCAGCAGCTGGGGCAGTACGGCTAACTATGGCTACACCTTC. Translating it yields CASSWGSTANYGYTF.

This sequence joins TRBV7-9 and TRBJ2-2, with 10 bases aligning to TRBD2. Trimming removed 5 bases from V and 4 bases from J; junction bases left unmatched: 7. The CDR3 loop spans 16 amino acids. Germline V lookup: CDR1 SEHNR, CDR2 FQNEAQ (reference sequence). The CDR3 nucleotides are TGTGCCAGCAGCCAACTAGCGGGGAGCCCCACCGGGGAGCTGTTTTTT. Protein sequence: CASSQLAGSPTGELFF.

This clonotype was seen ten or more times. The chain couples TRBV6-4 to TRBJ1-1, with D tentatively TRBD1 (5 bases). The CDR3 contains 13 residues. Deletions cut 3 bases from V and 7 bases from J, with 12 bases between. CDR1 is MRHNA and CDR2 is SNTAGT in the germline V gene. The CDR3 loop is CASSEGTAHEAFF. The CDR3 DNA sequence: TGTGCCAGCAGTGAGGGGACGGCCCATGAAGCTTTCTTT.

The CDR3 sequence is CASSSPDYYRHNEQFF. The CDR3 DNA sequence: TGTGCCAGCAGTTCCCCGGACTATTATAGACACAATGAGCAGTTCTTC. J is TRBJ2-1 and V is TRBV27, with a weak D call TRBD2 (6 bases). The germline CDR1 and CDR2 sequences are MNHEY and SMNVEV (reference sequence). The CDR3 runs 16 residues. The ends were cut back, 4 bases at V and 5 bases at J, with 18 bases in the middle.

This clonotype occurred many times. The chain combines TRBV15 with TRBJ1-2; 12 positions match TRBD1. There are 13 residues in the CDR3. V was clipped by 8 bases and J by 6 bases; unmatched bases: 4. CDR1 and CDR2 from the germline V gene are LNHNV and YYDKDF (reference sequence). This chain's CDR3 is CATRDRGLNGYTF. The CDR3 DNA follows: TGTGCCACCCGGGACAGGGGGCTTAATGGCTACACCTTC. Full variable domain (missing parts from reference TRBV15 and TRBJ1-2): DAMVIQNPRYQVTQFGKPVTLSCSQTLNHNVMYWYQQKSSQAPKLLFHYYDKDFNNEADTPDNFQSRRPNTSFCFLDIRSPGLGDTAMYLCATRDRGLNGYTFGSGTRLTVV.

This clonotype has a count of ten or more. This chain links TRBV4-1 with TRBJ2-1; the D gene is possibly TRBD2 (5 bases). The V end lost 3 bases, the J end lost 1 base, and 7 bases lay between the germline ends. This CDR3 region has 14 residues. The germline V gene has CDR1 MGHRA and CDR2 YSYEKL. CDR3 nucleotide sequence: TGCGCCAGCAGCCAGGAGGATTCCTACAATGAGCAGTTCTTC. Protein sequence: CASSQEDSYNEQFF.

This clonotype was recorded a few times. This chain joins TRBV12-3 or TRBV12-4 and TRBJ1-4; possibly TRBD1 for D (5 bases). Trimming shortened V by 2 bases and J by 3 bases, and 7 bases separated the two germline ends. The CDR3 extends over 14 amino acids. In nucleotides, the CDR3 is TGTGCCAGCAGTTTATGGGGGTCTAATGAAAAACTGTTTTTT. It yields the protein CASSLWGSNEKLFF.

This clonotype was observed a handful of times. The J gene is TRBJ2-7, the V gene TRBV5-1, with no clear D. CDR3 length: 15 residues. CDR1 is SGHRS, CDR2 YFSETQ, per germline. Trimming pared 0 bases from V and 2 bases from J, leaving 12 bases between. The CDR3 sequence: CASSLEAAKPYEQYF. The CDR3 DNA follows: TGCGCCAGCAGCTTGGAGGCAGCTAAACCCTACGAGCAGTACTTC.

The table lists this clonotype with a few counts. The J gene is TRBJ2-1, the V gene TRBV3-1, with TRBD1 matching over 9 bases. The CDR3 has 16 residues. Trimming took 0 bases from V and 2 from J; bases not matched to a gene: 2. Germline V gives CDR1 LGHDT, CDR2 YNNKEL (reference sequence). CDR3 in amino acids: CASSQEGDRAYNEQFF. As DNA, the CDR3 is TGTGCCAGCAGCCAAGAGGGGGACAGGGCCTACAATGAGCAGTTCTTC.

This chain links TRBV27 with TRBJ2-7; D is undetermined. Germline V gene lookup returns CDR1 MNHEY and CDR2 SMNVEV (reference sequence). Trimming took 11 bases from V and 1 from J, leaving 15 bases between them. The CDR3 loop spans 13 amino acids. CDR3 amino acids: CASGPGISYEQYF. DNA of the CDR3: TGTGCCTCCGGGCCGGGCATTTCCTACGAGCAGTACTTC.

This clonotype has a count of ten or more. V gene TRBV5-1 combines with J gene TRBJ2-7, with D possibly being TRBD1 or TRBD2 (7 bases each). Trimming took 4 bases from V and 6 from J, leaving 14 bases between them. Germline V gives CDR1 SGHRS, CDR2 YFSETQ. This CDR3 spans 13 amino acids. The DNA of the CDR3 is TGCGCCAGCAGCCCACCCAGGGGGGGCGAGCAGTACTTC. Encoded protein: CASSPPRGGEQYF.

This clonotype was observed a few times. Written as DNA, the CDR3 is TGCGCCAGCAGCTTCCTACTAGCGGGGAACCAAGAGACCCAGTACTTC. Its translation is CASSFLLAGNQETQYF. V usage is TRBV5-1 and J usage is TRBJ2-5, with 10 bases aligning to TRBD2. The CDR3 contains 16 residues. Trimming took 2 bases from V and 0 from J; bases not matched to a gene: 4. Germline CDR1 and CDR2: SGHRS and YFSETQ.

The chain carries TRBV18 and TRBJ2-1; 10 bases line up with TRBD2. The CDR3 sequence is 19 residues long. Germline V lookup: CDR1 KGHSH, CDR2 LQKENI. V shed 3 bases, J shed 3 bases, and the junction held 14 bases outside the gene matches. CDR3 residues: CASSPSESGGAFGYNEQFF. DNA for the CDR3: TGTGCCAGCTCACCCAGTGAGAGCGGGGGGGCCTTTGGCTACAATGAGCAGTTCTTC. Full variable domain (missing parts from reference TRBV18 and TRBJ2-1): NAGVMQNPRHLVRRRGQEARLRCSPMKGHSHVYWYRQLPEEGLKFMVYLQKENIIDESGMPKERFSAEFPKEGPSILRIQQVVRGDSAAYFCASSPSESGGAFGYNEQFFGPGTRLTVL.

This clonotype appeared many times. The CDR3 DNA reads as TGTGCCAGCAGCTTTGGGGGACTCACGAACACCGGGGAGCTGTTTTTT. This codes for CASSFGGLTNTGELFF. The V and J genes are TRBV5-5 and TRBJ2-2; tentatively, D is TRBD2 (6 bases). With 2 bases removed from V and 0 bases from J, the gap between germline ends came to 11 bases. CDR3 size: 16 residues. Germline V CDR1 and CDR2: SGHKS, YYEKEE (reference sequence).

The V call is TRBV7-2, the J call TRBJ2-1; a possible D gene is TRBD1 (6 bases). The germline V gene encodes CDR1 SGHTA and CDR2 FQGNSA. V lost 4 bases to trimming and J lost 5 bases, with 12 bases between them. The CDR3 has 14 residues. CDR3 sequence (DNA): TGTGCCAGCAGCTCTCCGACAGGAGACAATGAGCAGTTCTTC. This translates into CASSSPTGDNEQFF.

This clonotype was seen a few times. The genes are TRBV27 and TRBJ2-3; no reliable D call. The CDR3 has 13 residues. Trimming took off 0 bases at V and 6 bases at J, with 7 bases between the two ends. CDR1 is MNHEY, CDR2 SMNVEV, per germline (reference sequence). The CDR3 nucleotides read TGTGCCAGCAGTTTATCGCCCCGTGATACGCAGTATTTT. Translating it yields CASSLSPRDTQYF.

This clonotype has more than one count but fewer than ten. The rearrangement uses TRBV28 and TRBJ2-2, with 7 bases matching TRBD1. Germline values: CDR1 MDHEN, CDR2 SYDVKM. The V and J ends lost 6 bases and 1 base, in that order; junction bases with no gene match: 8. The CDR3 spans 16 residues. The CDR3 DNA reads as TGTGCCAGCAGAGGCACCGGGACAGAGAACACCGGGGAGCTGTTTTTT. Translated: CASRGTGTENTGELFF.

The chain has TRBV27 and TRBJ2-1; TRBD1 matches at 7 bases. The CDR3 length is 13 residues. Germline V gene data show CDR1 as MNHEY and CDR2 as SMNVEV (reference sequence). With V trimmed by 5 bases and J by 6 bases, 4 bases remained unmatched. CDR3 region: CASSQGVGNEQFF. DNA for the CDR3: TGTGCCAGCAGTCAGGGGGTTGGCAATGAGCAGTTCTTC.

The chain combines TRBV10-2 with TRBJ2-1, with 9 positions matching TRBD2. V shed 4 bases and J 0 bases; nucleotides not matched to a gene: 10. The length of the CDR3 is 18 residues. Germline V CDR1 and CDR2: WSHSY, SAAADI. The CDR3 nucleotides read TGCGCCAGCAGTGGGGGCGGGAGGGCTGGGAGCTCCTACAATGAGCAGTTCTTC. Translated, it gives CASSGGGRAGSSYNEQFF.

This clonotype appeared a single time. This chain links TRBV28 with TRBJ2-5, with D possibly TRBD2 on 6 matching bases. Germline V lookup: CDR1 MDHEN, CDR2 SYDVKM. The CDR3 is 14 residues long. Trimming cost V 6 bases and J 4 bases, with 15 bases left between them. CDR3 sequence: CASRNAGEAETQYF. The CDR3 bases are TGTGCCAGCAGGAACGCCGGGGAGGCAGAGACCCAGTACTTC.

The table lists this clonotype with a few counts. This chain joins TRBV12-3 or TRBV12-4 and TRBJ2-5, with D perhaps TRBD1 or TRBD2 (6 bases each). Between the trimmed V and J ends, which lost 5 bases and 4 bases, there was a span of 17 bases. The CDR3 covers 15 residues. CDR3: CASSPTRRGLETQYF. CDR3 in DNA: TGTGCCAGCAGTCCAACCCGGAGGGGGTTAGAGACCCAGTACTTC.

In this sample, this clonotype turned up a few times. The CDR3 loop is CASSYDPLGSSYEQYV. The CDR3 DNA follows: TGTGCCAGCAGTTACGATCCCCTTGGCAGCTCCTACGAGCAGTACGTC. This sequence joins TRBV6-5 and TRBJ2-7; D remains unclear. CDR1 is MNHEY, CDR2 SVGAGI, per germline. The length of the CDR3 is 16 residues. V lost 2 bases and J 0 bases, leaving 14 bases between the germline ends.

The chain has TRBV12-3 or TRBV12-4 and TRBJ2-5, with D possibly being TRBD1 (6 bases). Trimming removed 6 bases at V and 4 bases at J, with 15 bases between. The CDR3 loop spans 14 amino acids. CDR3 coding DNA: TGTGCCAGCAGCCTAGGACAGAATCGAGAGACCCAGTACTTC. Translation gives CASSLGQNRETQYF.

Only a few counts were recorded for this clonotype. This chain uses TRBV5-4 with TRBJ1-2, with D perhaps TRBD1 (6 bases). The CDR3 loop spans 16 amino acids. V lost 0 bases, J lost 5 bases, and 17 bases lay in between. The germline CDR1 and CDR2 sequences are SGHNT and YYREEE (reference sequence). CDR3 bases: TGTGCCAGCAGCTTGGTGTTAGACAGGCTGGGTTATGGCTACACCTTC. This codes for CASSLVLDRLGYGYTF. The full variable domain, with the rest looked up from reference TRBV5-4 and TRBJ1-2, is ETGVTQSPTHLIKTRGQQVTLRCSSQSGHNTVSWYQQALGQGPQFIFQYYREEENGRGNFPPRFSGLQFPNYSSELNVNALELDDSALYLCASSLVLDRLGYGYTFGSGTRLTVV.